Below are 17 T cell receptor beta chains sequenced from a single sample in a study of cytomegalovirus exposure and HLA in healthy donors. The PCR used 60 Vbeta and 13 Jbeta primers. Here immunoSEQ multiplex PCR was the method, and the copy in TCRdb shows in-frame clones only, minus some. Counted here are over 150,000 clones, more than 70% occurring once; the ten biggest clones make up around 1.4%. Sequenced sample: PBMCs. Every receptor here comes from a man aged 60-69 years in good health and CMV-seronegative.

The chain recombines TRBV5-5 with TRBJ2-3, with D possibly being TRBD1 (5 bases). The CDR3 is 18 amino acids. V lost 3 bases and J 0 bases, leaving 20 bases between the germline ends. Germline-derived CDR1 and CDR2 are SGHKS and YYEKEE (reference sequence). CDR3 bases: TGTGCCAGCAGCTGGTTATTCACAGGCACTACTAGCACAGATACGCAGTATTTT. Its translation is CASSWLFTGTTSTDTQYF.

The chain is built from TRBV5-4 and TRBJ2-5; D unclear. The better agreement between TRBJ2-7 and the DNA end casts doubt on the J call. The CDR3 is 15 residues long. CDR1 and CDR2 from the germline V gene are SGHNT and YYREEE (reference sequence). CDR3 sequence: CASSSPLGNGYEQYF. CDR3 coding DNA: TGTGCCAGCAGCTCGCCATTGGGCAATGGGTACGAGCAGTACTTC.

The rearrangement uses TRBV2 and TRBJ2-7; TRBD2 matches at 8 bases. The CDR3 loop spans 15 amino acids. CDR1 is SNHLY and CDR2 is FYNNEI in the germline V gene. The V gene end was trimmed by 4 bases and the J gene end by 2 bases; junction bases not matched to a gene: 7. The CDR3 coding sequence is TGTGCCAGCAGTGGAGCGGGGGCCTCAACCTACGAGCAGTACTTC. It specifies CASSGAGASTYEQYF.

This clone was recorded a few times. A junction boundary mismatches the germline segment, possibly from a read error. This chain links TRBV28 with TRBJ2-7, with TRBD2 identical over 8 bases. CDR3 length equals 11 residues. Per germline, CDR1 MDHEN and CDR2 SYDVKM. CDR3 region: CASSSSGSTHF. For the CDR3, the DNA is TGTGCCAGCAGTTCAAGCGGGAGTACCCACTTC.

The chain uses TRBV11-3 and TRBJ1-4; 7 nucleotides match TRBD1. The CDR3 sequence is 14 residues long. Trimming at V came to 10 bases and at J to 5 bases, leaving 10 bases not matched to a gene. The germline V gene encodes CDR1 SGHNT and CDR2 YENEEA. The CDR3 is CATWRDSQNEKLFF. For the CDR3, the DNA is TGTGCCACCTGGAGGGACAGCCAGAATGAAAAACTGTTTTTT.

Comments on this clone: The same CDR3 arises from other DNA sequences in this sample as well. The rearrangement joins TRBV9 to TRBJ2-3; TRBD2 might be the D (6 bases). Germline V gene sequence: CDR1 SGDLS, CDR2 YYNGEE. CDR3 length: 15 amino acids. The V end was cut by 2 bases, the J end by 2 bases, with 12 bases between. CDR3 coding DNA: TGTGCCAGCAGCGTGACGGGAGTTCCCACAGATACGCAGTATTTT. Translating it yields CASSVTGVPTDTQYF.

J is TRBJ2-1 and V is TRBV6-1, with D perhaps TRBD2 (5 bases). Germline-derived CDR1 and CDR2 are MNHNS and SASEGT. V lost 3 bases, J lost 2 bases, and 11 bases lay in between. The CDR3 loop spans 15 amino acids. The CDR3 coding sequence is TGTGCCAGCAGTGACCGACTAACCACCTACAATGAGCAGTTCTTC. Its translation: CASSDRLTTYNEQFF.

The table lists this clone with a count of one. The J gene is TRBJ1-4, the V gene TRBV6-6; D unclear. Trimming took 8 bases from V and 0 from J, leaving 13 bases between them. The CDR3 is 15 residues long. CDR1 is MNHNY and CDR2 is SVGAGI in the germline V gene (reference sequence). CDR3 sequence reads: CASRKERSTNEKLFF. CDR3 bases: TGTGCCAGCCGAAAGGAGAGGTCAACTAATGAAAAACTGTTTTTT.

The chain couples TRBV5-4 to TRBJ1-6; D gene unclear. The CDR3 covers 16 residues. Germline CDR1 SGHNT, CDR2 YYREEE (reference sequence). Trimming took off 3 bases at V and 0 bases at J, with 10 bases between the two ends. CDR3: CASSSDRSSYNSPLHF. The CDR3 nucleotides are TGTGCCAGCAGCTCTGACCGGAGCTCCTATAATTCACCCCTCCACTTT.

The V and J genes are TRBV29-1 and TRBJ2-2; 10 bases fit TRBD1. V dropped 6 bases and J dropped 6; count of bases not matched to a gene: 4. CDR3 size: 13 residues. Germline values: CDR1 SQVTM, CDR2 ANQGSEA. The DNA of the CDR3 is TGCAGCGTCTCGACAGGGGGCTCCGGGGAGCTGTTTTTT. Protein sequence: CSVSTGGSGELFF.

This chain links TRBV6-6 with TRBJ2-5; 12 bases align to TRBD1. With 5 bases clipped from V and 5 bases from J, the junction kept 6 bases outside the gene matches. The CDR3 is 15 residues long. Per the germline V gene, CDR1 is MNHNY and CDR2 is SVGAGI (reference sequence). In nucleotides, the CDR3 is TGTGCCAGCAGTGATTGGGACAGGGGGCCGGAGACCCAGTACTTC. Encoded protein: CASSDWDRGPETQYF.

The chain joins TRBV7-6 to TRBJ2-5; 9 nucleotides align to TRBD1. The CDR3 has 16 residues. Losses at the gene ends were 4 bases for V and 3 bases for J; bases not matched to a gene: 9. Germline V gene data show CDR1 as SGHVS and CDR2 as FNYEAQ. The CDR3 protein is CASSSPGQGLEETQYF. The CDR3 bases are TGTGCCAGCAGCTCACCGGGACAGGGATTGGAAGAGACCCAGTACTTC.

This clone has a handful of counts. The chain carries TRBV4-2 and TRBJ1-6, with 7 bases that match TRBD1. Trimming removed 6 bases from V and 6 bases from J; junction bases left unmatched: 11. Germline loops: CDR1 LGHNA, CDR2 YNFKEQ. The CDR3 loop spans 16 amino acids. The chain's CDR3 is CASRPYQGDLNSPLHF. CDR3 sequence (DNA): TGTGCCAGCAGGCCTTATCAGGGGGATCTTAATTCACCCCTCCACTTT.

The chain recombines TRBV6-4 with TRBJ2-7; tentative D call: TRBD2 (6 bases). Looked up from germline, CDR1 is MRHNA and CDR2 is SNTAGT. Trimming cost V 7 bases and J 0 bases, with 13 bases left between them. This CDR3 has 14 amino acids. In nucleotides, the CDR3 is TGTGCCAGCAAGAGGGAGGACACCTCCTACGAGCAGTACTTC. It is translated as CASKREDTSYEQYF.

V and J are TRBV29-1 and TRBJ2-3, with 8 bases aligning to TRBD2. J lost 3 bases, V lost 6 bases, and 8 bases had no gene match. Germline CDR1 is SQVTM and CDR2 is ANQGSEA. The CDR3 is 14 amino acids. CDR3 amino acids: CSVASGGETDTQYF. The CDR3 nucleotides are TGCAGCGTGGCGAGCGGGGGAGAGACAGATACGCAGTATTTT.

The chain uses TRBV11-2 and TRBJ2-5; 11 positions agree with TRBD1. This CDR3 contains 15 residues. V lost 3 bases, J lost 1 base, and 1 base stayed unmatched. Germline V lookup: CDR1 SGHAT, CDR2 FQNNGV. The CDR3 sequence is CASSLGTGGQETQYF. For the CDR3, the DNA is TGTGCCAGCAGCTTGGGGACAGGGGGCCAAGAGACCCAGTACTTC.

This clone turned up a few times. The chain has TRBV4-1 and TRBJ2-3; 9 bases agree with TRBD1. This CDR3 is built from 12 residues. Germline-derived CDR1 and CDR2 are MGHRA and YSYEKL. The V and J ends lost 4 bases and 14 bases, in that order; junction bases with no gene match: 7. Here the CDR3 reads CASSRTGGVGYF. CDR3 coding DNA: TGCGCCAGCAGCCGCACAGGGGGCGTTGGGTATTTT.